The sequence of this T cell receptor (beta chain) was determined in a study of blood T cell repertoires in COVID-19. Across the study: Researchers got acute and convalescent COVID-19 samples from the United States, Italy and Spain. Nucleic acid was either cDNA or gDNA, and it came from T cells, B-cell-depleted T cells, or PBMCs.

The CDR3 has 14 amino acids. With 2 bases removed from V and 1 base from J, the gap between germline ends came to 9 bases. Germline CDR1 and CDR2: MNHEY and SVGEGT. Per the original data handling: Estimation of nucleated cell counts was performed using reference gene primer amplification. Profiled with immunoSEQ multiplex PCR; TCRdb holds only in-frame clones, not every one. The DNA gave D and trimming, while V, J and clone size come from that table. This table has around 130,000 clones, about 88% appearing once. Input material: peripheral blood. V and J are TRBV6-2 or TRBV6-3 and TRBJ2-7; D gene unclear. This TCR came from a man between 50 and 59 years old with active COVID-19. This chain's CDR3 is CASSYGRKSYEQYF. The CDR3 DNA is TGTGCCAGCAGTTACGGCAGGAAGTCCTACGAGCAGTACTTC.